Presented here are 24 T cell receptor beta chains from one specimen sequenced in a study of shared clonotypes between healthy human individuals. Libraries were prepared by immunoSEQ multiplex PCR; TCRdb keeps only in-frame clonotypes and omits some of them. The sample holds fewer than 2.5 million clones, approximately 94% seen once. Input material: naive CD4+ T cells from PBMCs. This sample's subset: CD45RA+ positively selected. The source is a man younger than 35 in good health. Some clones in this sample may be carry-over from other donors' samples.

The chain links TRBV19 to TRBJ1-5; tentative D call: TRBD1 (6 bases). The CDR3 is made up of 15 amino acids. Trimming took off 5 bases at V and 3 bases at J, with 14 bases between the two ends. The germline gives CDR1 LNHDA, CDR2 SQIVND (reference sequence). The CDR3 loop is CASSLFSGDNQPQHF. The CDR3 nucleotides are TGTGCCAGTAGTCTGTTTTCAGGGGACAATCAGCCCCAGCATTTT.

CDR3 nucleotide sequence: TGTGCCAGTAAGCGGGACAGGGCTTTGACAGATACGCAGTATTTT. This translates into CASKRDRALTDTQYF. The chain has TRBV19 and TRBJ2-3; 9 bases agree with TRBD1. Germline lookup yields CDR1 LNHDA and CDR2 SQIVND (reference sequence). This CDR3 spans 15 amino acids. J lost 3 bases, V lost 7 bases, and 8 bases had no gene match.

This clone was seen just once. The chain has TRBV11-3 and TRBJ2-1; 7 bases are a match to TRBD2. The J segment lost 10 bases and the V segment lost 5 bases, leaving 5 bases of the junction unmatched. CDR3 length: 12 amino acids. Germline CDR1 is SGHNT and CDR2 is YENEEA. The CDR3 sequence is CASSREAREQFF. CDR3 nucleotide sequence: TGTGCCAGCAGCCGGGAGGCGCGGGAGCAGTTCTTC.

This clone was detected once. The sample contains more than one DNA sequence encoding this CDR3. This chain connects TRBV25-1 to TRBJ2-7; 7 bases agree with TRBD2. Germline V CDR1 and CDR2: MGHDK, SYGVNS. V lost 6 bases, J lost 2 bases, and 1 base stayed unmatched. The CDR3 consists of 12 residues. The CDR3 DNA reads as TGTGCCAGCAGGGGAGGGACCTACGAGCAGTACTTC. It specifies CASRGGTYEQYF.

V gene TRBV7-6 combines with J gene TRBJ1-2; D not certain. Trimming cost V 1 base and J 9 bases, with 15 bases left between them. The CDR3 is 14 residues long. The V gene's germline CDR1 is SGHVS and CDR2 FNYEAQ. CDR3: CASSLVHDGLSYTF. The CDR3 region has the DNA TGTGCCAGCAGCTTAGTTCATGACGGGTTGAGCTACACCTTC.

The genes are TRBV28 and TRBJ2-3; D is unresolved. The germline gives CDR1 MDHEN, CDR2 SYDVKM. CDR3 length equals 15 residues. V was clipped by 3 bases and J by 5 bases, with 15 bases between them. In DNA, the CDR3 is TGTGCCAGCAGTTTGACTGAACCGGGTAAAGATACGCAGTATTTT. It is translated as CASSLTEPGKDTQYF.

V gene TRBV10-2 combines with J gene TRBJ2-7, with 12 bases lining up with TRBD2. Losses at the gene ends were 4 bases for V and 2 bases for J; bases not matched to a gene: 12. The CDR3 covers 18 residues. Germline CDR1 WSHSY, CDR2 SAAADI. Here the CDR3 reads CASSGPETLAGGTYEQYF. The CDR3 region has the DNA TGCGCCAGCAGTGGACCAGAAACACTAGCGGGAGGAACCTACGAGCAGTACTTC.

The genes are TRBV28 and TRBJ2-6, with D unclear. The germline V gene encodes CDR1 MDHEN and CDR2 SYDVKM. This CDR3 is 14 amino acids long. The CDR3: CATVDNSGANVLTF. The CDR3 DNA reads as TGTGCGACTGTCGACAACTCTGGGGCCAACGTCCTGACTTTC.

V gene TRBV5-1 combines with J gene TRBJ2-5; D possibly matches TRBD1 or TRBD2 (5 bases each). V dropped 0 bases and J dropped 3 bases, with 9 bases sitting between them. The CDR3 extends over 14 amino acids. CDR1 is SGHRS and CDR2 is YFSETQ in the germline V gene. The CDR3 coding sequence is TGCGCCAGCAGCTTGGGGGGGTTTGAAGAGACCCAGTACTTC. Its protein product is CASSLGGFEETQYF.

In the case of this clone: Other DNA sequences in this sample translate to the same CDR3. The rearrangement links TRBV7-3 to TRBJ2-3; 9 nucleotides line up with TRBD1. The CDR3 extends over 15 amino acids. CDR1 and CDR2 from the germline V gene are SGHTA and FQGTGA. With 2 bases clipped from V and 2 bases from J, the junction kept 2 bases outside the gene matches. As DNA, the CDR3 is TGTGCCAGCAGCTTAGGACAGGGGAACACAGATACGCAGTATTTT. Protein product: CASSLGQGNTDTQYF.

The chain joins TRBV7-2 to TRBJ2-2; 9 nucleotides match TRBD2. The CDR3 spans 17 residues. The germline CDR1 and CDR2 sequences are SGHTA and FQGNSA. The V segment lost 5 bases and the J segment 6 bases; nucleotides outside the gene matches: 13. CDR3 residues: CASSRGRGQAAPGELFF. CDR3 sequence (DNA): TGTGCCAGCAGCCGCGGGAGGGGTCAAGCGGCCCCCGGGGAGCTGTTTTTT.

The chain is built from TRBV29-1 and TRBJ2-1; D perhaps matches TRBD2 (5 bases). Trimming took 3 bases from V and 6 from J, leaving 12 bases between them. This CDR3 comprises 13 residues. Looked up from germline, CDR1 is SQVTM and CDR2 is ANQGSEA. Here the CDR3 DNA reads TGCAGCGTTGATAATGGGCTAGCCAATGAGCAGTTCTTC. Translation gives CSVDNGLANEQFF.

V usage is TRBV18 and J usage is TRBJ1-6; D uncertain. CDR1 KGHSH and CDR2 LQKENI come from the germline V gene. The CDR3 runs 13 residues. V lost 0 bases, J lost 10 bases, and 7 bases lay in between. Here the CDR3 reads CASSPPGSSPLHF. As DNA, the CDR3 is TGTGCCAGCTCACCACCAGGCAGCTCACCCCTCCACTTT.

The chain joins TRBV15 to TRBJ1-3; D unclear. Germline V gene sequence: CDR1 LNHNV, CDR2 YYDKDF (reference sequence). V gave up 0 bases and J gave up 0 bases, with 12 bases separating them. This CDR3 has 17 amino acids. The DNA for the CDR3 is TGTGCCACCAGCAGAGATGCACAGAGAGTCTCTGGAAACACCATATATTTT. Its translation: CATSRDAQRVSGNTIYF.

V is TRBV28 and J is TRBJ2-7; weak D call: TRBD1 (6 bases). V was trimmed by 2 bases and J by 3 bases, leaving 11 bases between them. Germline V CDR1 and CDR2: MDHEN, SYDVKM. This CDR3 has 14 residues. DNA for the CDR3: TGTGCCAGCAGTTTAGGGGACAAGTACTACGAGCAGTACTTC. Its protein product is CASSLGDKYYEQYF. Supplemented by reference TRBV28 and TRBJ2-7, the full variable domain reads DVKVTQSSRYLVKRTGEKVFLECVQDMDHENMFWYRQDPGLGLRLIYFSYDVKMKEKGDIPEGYSVSREKKERFSLILESASTNQTSMYLCASSLGDKYYEQYFGPGTRLTVT.

As to this clone: Sequence at one end of the junction differs from germline and may be a read error. The sample carries other DNA sequences with the same CDR3. V is TRBV7-2 and J is TRBJ2-7, with D possibly TRBD2 on 6 matching bases. CDR1 SGHTA and CDR2 FQGNSA come from the germline V gene. CDR3 length equals 15 residues. CDR3 region: CASSLGGDLSYEQYF. The CDR3, as DNA: TGTGCCAGCAGCTTAGGCGGGGATCTCTCCTACGAGCAGTACTTT. The variable domain in full, with the rest retrieved from reference TRBV7-2 and TRBJ2-7, is GAGVSQSPSNKVTEKGKDVELRCDPISGHTALYWYRQSLGQGLEFLIYFQGNSAPDKSGLPSDRFSAERTGGSVSTLTIQRTQQEDSAVYLCASSLGGDLSYEQYFGPGTRLTVT.

On this clone itself: In the same sample, other DNA sequences code for this CDR3. The chain couples TRBV10-3 to TRBJ1-1; D unclear. V was cut by 8 bases and J by 1 base, with 5 bases left in between. Germline values: CDR1 ENHRY, CDR2 SYGVKD. The CDR3 runs to 11 residues. The CDR3, as DNA: TGTGCCATCGCAGGGAACACTGAAGCTTTCTTT. It specifies CAIAGNTEAFF.

The chain links TRBV28 to TRBJ2-5, with 7 bases matching TRBD2. Unmatched junction bases numbered 10, after V lost 5 bases and J lost 4 bases. This CDR3 is built from 15 residues. CDR1 and CDR2 from the germline V gene are MDHEN and SYDVKM. The CDR3 loop is CASSLAGEGPETQYF. The DNA for the CDR3 is TGTGCCAGCAGTCTGGCGGGAGAGGGTCCAGAGACCCAGTACTTC.

Comment on this clone: The identical CDR3 is also encoded by other nucleotide sequences in the sample. V gene TRBV7-2 combines with J gene TRBJ2-7; 7 nucleotides align to TRBD1. There are 14 residues in the CDR3. CDR1 and CDR2 from the germline V gene are SGHTA and FQGNSA. J lost 3 bases, V lost 3 bases, and 5 bases had no gene match. The CDR3 is CASSLRQGGYEQYF. Written as DNA, the CDR3 is TGTGCCAGCAGCTTGAGACAGGGTGGCTACGAGCAGTACTTC. Variable domain in full (rest from reference TRBV7-2 and TRBJ2-7): GAGVSQSPSNKVTEKGKDVELRCDPISGHTALYWYRQSLGQGLEFLIYFQGNSAPDKSGLPSDRFSAERTGGSVSTLTIQRTQQEDSAVYLCASSLRQGGYEQYFGPGTRLTVT.

The chain uses TRBV6-1 and TRBJ2-1, with TRBD2 identical over 10 bases. Germline CDR1 is MNHNS and CDR2 is SASEGT. The CDR3 length is 15 residues. The junction had 4 bases not matched to a gene; V was cut back by 4 bases and J by 4 bases. The CDR3 is CASSARLAGYNEQFF. The CDR3 DNA reads as TGTGCCAGCAGTGCCCGACTAGCGGGTTACAATGAGCAGTTCTTC.

This clone was found once. The chain carries TRBV27 and TRBJ1-1, with D possibly being TRBD1 (6 bases). Germline V lookup: CDR1 MNHEY, CDR2 SMNVEV (reference sequence). The CDR3 length is 15 residues. Trimming took off 3 bases at V and 4 bases at J, with 15 bases between the two ends. The CDR3, as DNA: TGTGCCAGCAGTTTTCTAGGAGGGGGTCTCACTGAAGCTTTCTTT. Protein sequence: CASSFLGGGLTEAFF.

This clone was observed once. The same CDR3 is also encoded by other DNA sequences in this sample. The chain uses TRBV4-3 and TRBJ2-7, with 10 nucleotides matching TRBD1. The ends lost 3 bases at V and 4 bases at J; junction bases unmatched: 9. This CDR3 has 16 residues. CDR1 is LGHNA, CDR2 YSLEER, per germline. The CDR3 reads CASSQAPGQGIYEQYF. The CDR3 nucleotides are TGCGCCAGCAGCCAGGCTCCGGGACAGGGGATATACGAGCAGTACTTC.

This rearrangement joins TRBV28 to TRBJ2-7; 8 bases agree with TRBD1. After removal of 3 bases from V and 4 bases from J, the junction contained 2 bases not matched to a gene. The CDR3 loop spans 13 amino acids. CDR1 and CDR2 from the germline V gene are MDHEN and SYDVKM. In nucleotides, the CDR3 is TGTGCCAGCAGTTTTGACAGGGGATACGAGCAGTACTTC. Translated: CASSFDRGYEQYF.

V gene TRBV30 combines with J gene TRBJ1-3, with 10 bases identical to TRBD1. The CDR3 loop spans 17 amino acids. Germline V gives CDR1 GTSNPN, CDR2 SVGIG (reference sequence). The junction had 6 bases not matched to a gene; V was cut back by 1 base and J by 0 bases. The CDR3 DNA reads as TGTGCCTGGAGTGCACCGGGACAGGGGATCTCTGGAAACACCATATATTTT. Its translation: CAWSAPGQGISGNTIYF.